The 28 T cell receptor beta chains presented below share a single source sample, sequenced in a study of Ad26.COV2.S vaccination and SARS-CoV-2 variants. Some clones are missing from TCRdb's copy, which holds only in-frame ones; the method was immunoSEQ multiplex PCR. The sample lists 300,000 to 400,000 clones; about 85% were seen once. Treatment meaning: roughly 18 received Ad26.COV2.S at low or high dose, single or two shots; roughly five received placebo; per-sample allocation not given. After the first vaccine or placebo injection, samples were drawn on day 63. The sample was peripheral blood, taken in a trial of Ad26.COV2.S vaccine versus placebo. The origin of the receptors is a person aged 18 to 59 who received the Ad26.COV2.S COVID-19 vaccine or a placebo.

This clone turned up a few times. The chain couples TRBV9 to TRBJ2-1, with TRBD1 matching 8 bases. The V segment lost 4 bases and the J segment 8 bases; nucleotides outside the gene matches: 11. Germline CDR1 reads SGDLS; CDR2 reads YYNGEE. This CDR3 spans 15 amino acids. CDR3 sequence: CASSSGQGPWDEQFF. As DNA, the CDR3 is TGTGCCAGCAGCTCCGGACAGGGTCCCTGGGATGAGCAGTTCTTC.

The CDR3 nucleotides are TGTGCCAGCAGTTACGACGGGACAGCATCCTACGAGCAGTACTTC. It encodes CASSYDGTASYEQYF. The chain is built from TRBV6-5 and TRBJ2-7; 7 bases match TRBD1. The CDR3 loop spans 15 amino acids. Germline CDR1 is MNHEY and CDR2 is SVGAGI. J was trimmed by 1 base and V by 2 bases; bases with no gene match: 5.

The chain recombines TRBV6-2 or TRBV6-3 with TRBJ1-5; a weak D match, TRBD1 (6 bases). This CDR3 is 16 amino acids long. CDR1 and CDR2 (germline): MNHEY, SVGEGT. Trimming removed 6 bases from V and 1 base from J, with 16 bases in between. The CDR3 region has the DNA TGTGCCAGCAGCGCGATCTGGACAGCAAGCAATCAGCCCCAGCATTTT. Translation gives CASSAIWTASNQPQHF.

The chain uses TRBV7-9 and TRBJ2-2; D not resolved. Trimming left V 5 bases short and J 3 bases short, with 10 bases between. CDR1 and CDR2 from the germline V gene are SEHNR and FQNEAQ (reference sequence). The CDR3 spans 14 residues. The CDR3 spells CASSLNSDTGELFF. The CDR3 DNA reads as TGTGCCAGCAGCCTCAATTCTGACACCGGGGAGCTGTTTTTT.

The rearrangement uses TRBV3-1 (or the pseudogene TRBV3-2) and TRBJ1-5, with D possibly being TRBD1 (5 bases). The ends were cut back, 3 bases at V and 2 bases at J, with 23 bases in the middle. Germline CDR1 is LGHDT and CDR2 is YNNKEL (reference sequence). The CDR3 spans 19 residues. The CDR3 region is CASSHKEGGAEVGNQPQHF. Here the CDR3 DNA reads TGTGCCAGCAGCCATAAAGAGGGAGGGGCTGAGGTTGGCAATCAGCCCCAGCATTTT.

This clone was seen more than once but under ten times. The V and J genes are TRBV25-1 and TRBJ1-2; D remains ambiguous. Looked up from germline, CDR1 is MGHDK and CDR2 is SYGVNS. There are 15 residues in the CDR3. The germline V and J ends were trimmed by 6 bases and 4 bases, with 18 bases remaining between them. CDR3 sequence (DNA): TGTGCCAGCAGCCCTCATGAGGGCGCAGGCTATGGCTACACCTTC. Its translation: CASSPHEGAGYGYTF.

The chain employs TRBV6-5 and TRBJ2-7; the D gene is possibly TRBD1 (5 bases). The CDR3 totals 15 residues. Trimming removed 5 bases at V and 0 bases at J, with 14 bases between. Looked up from germline, CDR1 is MNHEY and CDR2 is SVGAGI. The chain's CDR3 is CASSLLRGSSYEQYF. The CDR3 DNA reads as TGTGCCAGCAGTCTTCTTAGGGGAAGCTCCTACGAGCAGTACTTC.

The V call is TRBV9, the J call TRBJ2-5, with no clear D. The CDR3 is 15 amino acids. Germline assignment: CDR1 SGDLS and CDR2 YYNGEE. V lost 2 bases and J lost 2, with 13 bases in between. CDR3 sequence (DNA): TGTGCCAGCAGCGTCCGGGCGGAGAATCAAGAGACCCAGTACTTC. Protein product: CASSVRAENQETQYF.

This chain links TRBV2 with TRBJ2-4; tentatively, D is TRBD2 (7 bases). CDR1 is SNHLY and CDR2 is FYNNEI in the germline V gene. The CDR3 has 13 amino acids. Trimming shortened V by 5 bases and J by 8 bases, and 13 bases separated the two germline ends. The CDR3 coding sequence is TGTGCCAGCAGTCAGGAGGGGGGGGACATTCAGTACTTC. Its translation: CASSQEGGDIQYF.

The sample holds a few counts of this clone. The genes are TRBV7-2 and TRBJ2-2; TRBD1 matches 8 bases. There are 15 residues in the CDR3. Looked up from germline, CDR1 is SGHTA and CDR2 is FQGNSA. J lost 5 bases, V lost 1 base, and 3 bases had no gene match. CDR3 DNA: TGTGCCAGCAGCTTAGGACAGGGGATAACCGGGGAGCTGTTTTTT. It codes for CASSLGQGITGELFF.

This chain connects TRBV3-1 (or the pseudogene TRBV3-2) to TRBJ2-1, with D possibly being TRBD1 (6 bases). The CDR3 spans 14 residues. Germline V CDR1 and CDR2: LGHDT, YNNKEL (reference sequence). The V end was cut by 2 bases, the J end by 7 bases, with 12 bases between. The CDR3 region is CASSQNRAPNEQFF. The CDR3 DNA sequence: TGTGCCAGCAGCCAAAACAGGGCACCGAATGAGCAGTTCTTC.

This clone was counted only a few times. This chain links TRBV28 with TRBJ1-1; 8 bases map to TRBD1. Trimming took 6 bases from V and 5 from J; bases not matched to a gene: 5. Germline V lookup: CDR1 MDHEN, CDR2 SYDVKM. The CDR3 is 13 residues long. CDR3: CASRRQGITEAFF. CDR3 in DNA: TGTGCCAGCAGGAGACAGGGGATTACTGAAGCTTTCTTT. Variable domain in full (rest from reference TRBV28 and TRBJ1-1): DVKVTQSSRYLVKRTGEKVFLECVQDMDHENMFWYRQDPGLGLRLIYFSYDVKMKEKGDIPEGYSVSREKKERFSLILESASTNQTSMYLCASRRQGITEAFFGQGTRLTVV.

The gene calls are TRBV19 and TRBJ2-3; the D is unclear. V lost 2 bases, J lost 2 bases, and 11 bases lay in between. The CDR3 consists of 15 residues. Germline loops: CDR1 LNHDA, CDR2 SQIVND (reference sequence). CDR3 DNA sequence: TGTGCCAGTAGTATATGGCTCTCCTACACAGATACGCAGTATTTT. As protein: CASSIWLSYTDTQYF.

The chain recombines TRBV27 with TRBJ2-2, with 9 bases identical to TRBD2. J lost 5 bases, V lost 3 bases, and 4 bases had no gene match. This CDR3 spans 15 amino acids. Germline V CDR1 and CDR2: MNHEY, SMNVEV (reference sequence). The CDR3 DNA sequence: TGTGCCAGCAGTTTGGTTAGCGGGAGTACCGGGGAGCTGTTTTTT. It yields the protein CASSLVSGSTGELFF.

This chain connects TRBV14 to TRBJ2-1; D uncertain. V lost 1 base, J lost 0 bases, and 16 bases lay in between. CDR1 is SGHDN and CDR2 is FVKESK in the germline V gene. The CDR3 runs 18 residues. CDR3 nucleotide sequence: TGTGCCAGCAGCCAAGTACCTATGACTTTCATCTCCTACAATGAGCAGTTCTTC. It translates to CASSQVPMTFISYNEQFF. Based on the CDR3 plus reference TRBV14 and TRBJ2-1, the full variable domain is EAGVTQFPSHSVIEKGQTVTLRCDPISGHDNLYWYRRVMGKEIKFLLHFVKESKQDESGMPNNRFLAERTGGTYSTLKVQPAELEDSGVYFCASSQVPMTFISYNEQFFGPGTRLTVL.

This chain joins TRBV11-3 and TRBJ2-7; 7 bases are a match to TRBD1. The CDR3 length is 13 residues. The junction had 4 bases not matched to a gene; V was cut back by 5 bases and J by 3 bases. CDR1 SGHNT and CDR2 YENEEA come from the germline V gene. The CDR3 nucleotides are TGTGCCAGCAGCCCGGCAGGGGGCTACGAGCAGTACTTC. It translates to CASSPAGGYEQYF.

The chain joins TRBV2 to TRBJ2-1; TRBD2 matches 14 bases. Losses at the gene ends were 6 bases for V and 7 bases for J; bases not matched to a gene: 5. CDR1 SNHLY and CDR2 FYNNEI come from the germline V gene. This CDR3 is 15 amino acids long. CDR3 sequence reads: CASRGTSGSRNEQFF. The CDR3 region has the DNA TGTGCCAGCAGGGGGACTAGCGGGAGTCGGAATGAGCAGTTCTTC.

The J gene is TRBJ2-2, the V gene TRBV5-1, with 9 bases lining up with TRBD2. The germline gives CDR1 SGHRS, CDR2 YFSETQ. There are 17 residues in the CDR3. Trimming cost V 2 bases and J 4 bases; bases outside gene matches: 9. The CDR3 protein is CASSFLAGDPSTGELFF. In nucleotides, the CDR3 is TGCGCCAGCAGCTTTTTAGCGGGAGACCCCTCCACCGGGGAGCTGTTTTTT.

The CDR3 DNA sequence: TGTGCCAGCTCACCTCCGACTGGTGAGCAGTACTTC. Protein sequence: CASSPPTGEQYF. V is TRBV18 and J is TRBJ2-7; D is unresolved. This CDR3 has 12 residues. Trimming took 3 bases from V and 7 from J, leaving 10 bases between them. Germline loops: CDR1 KGHSH, CDR2 LQKENI.

The V and J genes are TRBV7-6 and TRBJ2-3, with TRBD2 matching 13 bases. The V segment lost 5 bases and the J segment 8 bases; nucleotides outside the gene matches: 16. This CDR3 is built from 18 residues. Germline V lookup: CDR1 SGHVS, CDR2 FNYEAQ. This chain's CDR3 is CASSPGLAGRHGLVTQYF. Here the CDR3 DNA reads TGTGCCAGCAGCCCGGGACTAGCGGGACGTCATGGGTTAGTTACGCAGTATTTT.

This chain connects TRBV4-3 to TRBJ2-3, with 12 nucleotides matching TRBD2. This CDR3 has 18 residues. The V gene's germline CDR1 is LGHNA and CDR2 YSLEER. J was trimmed by 0 bases and V by 1 base; bases with no gene match: 5. The CDR3 loop is CASSQGLAGVLSTDTQYF. The CDR3 DNA sequence: TGCGCCAGCAGCCAAGGACTAGCGGGAGTCCTTAGCACAGATACGCAGTATTTT.

The chain has TRBV6-6 and TRBJ2-1; D is perhaps TRBD1 (5 bases). The CDR3 runs to 14 residues. The V end was cut by 2 bases, the J end by 0 bases, with 5 bases between. Germline assignment: CDR1 MNHNY and CDR2 SVGAGI (reference sequence). The DNA for the CDR3 is TGTGCCAGCAGTTACAGGGGCTCCTACAATGAGCAGTTCTTC. Its translation is CASSYRGSYNEQFF.

This clone was seen only once. This rearrangement joins TRBV4-3 to TRBJ1-4; D is ambiguous. Trimming removed 3 bases from V and 8 bases from J, with 19 bases in between. The CDR3 extends over 16 amino acids. Germline V gene sequence: CDR1 LGHNA, CDR2 YSLEER. The CDR3 region has the DNA TGCGCCAGCAGCCACAATCGGGTGGCCCGTGAGGAAAAACTGTTTTTT. It translates to CASSHNRVAREEKLFF.

This chain joins TRBV5-6 and TRBJ2-1; 12 nucleotides line up with TRBD2. The CDR3 contains 15 residues. J gave up 4 bases and V 5 bases, and 4 bases lay outside the gene matches. CDR1 and CDR2 (germline): SGHDT, YYEEEE. The CDR3 bases are TGTGCCAGCAGTCAGACTAGCGGGGGATACAATGAGCAGTTCTTC. Translating gives CASSQTSGGYNEQFF.

The DNA for the CDR3 is TGTGCCAGCAGCTTAGTCAGGGTCCTCCACAATGAGCAGTTCTTC. Amino acids: CASSLVRVLHNEQFF. J is TRBJ2-1 and V is TRBV7-6; TRBD1 is a possible D gene (5 bases). This CDR3 is 15 amino acids long. The germline V and J ends were trimmed by 1 base and 5 bases, with 12 bases remaining between them. Germline V gene sequence: CDR1 SGHVS, CDR2 FNYEAQ.

The chain couples TRBV5-1 to TRBJ2-5; D remains unclear. Germline V gene data show CDR1 as SGHRS and CDR2 as YFSETQ. The CDR3 totals 14 residues. V lost 2 bases to trimming and J lost 2 bases, with 10 bases between them. CDR3: CASSFGPSQETQYF. The DNA of the CDR3 is TGCGCCAGCAGCTTCGGGCCAAGTCAAGAGACCCAGTACTTC.

The J gene is TRBJ2-7, the V gene TRBV19, with 9 bases that match TRBD2. The trim removed 2 bases at V and 0 bases at J, leaving 2 bases unmatched. Germline assignment: CDR1 LNHDA and CDR2 SQIVND (reference sequence). The CDR3 sequence is 15 residues long. CDR3 DNA: TGTGCCAGTAGTATAAGACTAGCGGACTCCTACGAGCAGTACTTC. It specifies CASSIRLADSYEQYF.

Only a few counts were recorded for this clone. This sequence joins TRBV5-1 and TRBJ1-6, with a possible D match to TRBD1 (5 bases). Germline V gene sequence: CDR1 SGHRS, CDR2 YFSETQ. The V end lost 3 bases, the J end lost 8 bases, and 18 bases lay between the germline ends. The CDR3 runs to 16 residues. The CDR3, as DNA: TGCGCCAGCAGCTCCCGACAGAACAACCTCGATTCACCCCTCCACTTT. Protein sequence: CASSSRQNNLDSPLHF. The full variable domain, completed using reference TRBV5-1 and TRBJ1-6, is KAGVTQTPRYLIKTRGQQVTLSCSPISGHRSVSWYQQTPGQGLQFLFEYFSETQRNKGNFPGRFSGRQFSNSRSEMNVSTLELGDSALYLCASSSRQNNLDSPLHFGNGTRLTVT.